This T cell receptor beta chain was found in a study of blood T cell repertoires in COVID-19. As for the study in general: The study drew acute and convalescent COVID-19 samples from the United States, Italy and Spain. T cells, B-cell-depleted T cells, or PBMCs supplied cDNA or gDNA.

Per the authors' pipeline: Estimation of nucleated cell counts relied on the amplification of reference gene primers. The repertoire was sequenced with immunoSEQ multiplex PCR; TCRdb's copy has only in-frame clones and lacks some. The V and J calls and clone size are taken from that table; D and trimming were inferred from the DNA. The sample consists of 200,000 to 250,000 clones, over 80% of them appearing once. The CDR3 contains 12 residues. Per germline, CDR1 KGHSH and CDR2 LQKENI. The V and J ends lost 3 bases and 7 bases respectively, with 10 bases between them. The receptor comes from a human donor in a cohort sampled during active COVID-19. The rearrangement uses TRBV18 and TRBJ2-7; maybe TRBD2 (6 bases). Material: peripheral blood. The CDR3 bases are TGTGCCAGCTCACCCGGAGGGCTGGAGCAGTACTTC. Amino acid sequence: CASSPGGLEQYF.